The 29 T cell receptor beta chains given below trace back to one sample, sequenced in a study of blood T cell repertoires in COVID-19. TCRdb's table, derived via immunoSEQ multiplex PCR, lists solely in-frame clones and lacks some. The sample has about 140,000 clones, around 80% seen once; the top ten hold roughly 1.7%. Sequencing was carried out using PBMCs or T cells enriched from blood (not recorded which). The receptors stem from a woman aged 18-29 years who had been exposed to COVID-19.

The CDR3 sequence: CASSNFTDTQYF. CDR3 nucleotides: TGTGCCAGCTCGAACTTCACAGATACGCAGTATTTT. The chain couples TRBV27 to TRBJ2-3; D call uncertain. The CDR3 extends over 12 amino acids. V gave up 8 bases and J gave up 2 bases, with 8 bases separating them. CDR1 MNHEY and CDR2 SMNVEV come from the germline V gene (reference sequence).

The chain links TRBV28 to TRBJ2-1; D might be TRBD2 (5 bases). V dropped 6 bases and J dropped 10 bases, with 13 bases sitting between them. Germline values: CDR1 MDHEN, CDR2 SYDVKM. The CDR3 extends over 12 amino acids. Written as DNA, the CDR3 is TGTGCCAGCAGACAGCCGCGGAGGGAGCAGTTCTTC. Translation gives CASRQPRREQFF.

V and J are TRBV10-1 and TRBJ2-7; TRBD1 aligns across 7 bases. Germline V lookup: CDR1 WNHNN, CDR2 SYGVQD (reference sequence). J lost 7 bases, V lost 3 bases, and 3 bases had no gene match. The CDR3 length is 12 residues. The CDR3 region is CASSDPTGEQYF. The CDR3 region has the DNA TGCGCCAGCAGTGACCCGACAGGGGAGCAGTACTTC.

V gene TRBV11-2 combines with J gene TRBJ2-4, with D possibly being TRBD2 (5 bases). This CDR3 is built from 16 residues. V was trimmed by 5 bases and J by 4 bases, leaving 18 bases between them. CDR1 is SGHAT and CDR2 is FQNNGV in the germline V gene. The CDR3 loop reads CASSQGDERSKNIQYF. The CDR3, as DNA: TGTGCCAGCAGCCAAGGAGATGAGCGGTCTAAAAACATTCAGTACTTC.

This clone came up once. V usage is TRBV7-9 and J usage is TRBJ1-5, with a tentative D call TRBD1 (5 bases). The CDR3 is made up of 18 amino acids. Germline-derived CDR1 and CDR2 are SEHNR and FQNEAQ (reference sequence). Trimming left V 3 bases short and J 0 bases short, with 18 bases between. CDR3 nucleotide sequence: TGTGCCAGCAGCTTTGGGGCCACTCAGAGTTATAGCAATCAGCCCCAGCATTTT. Its translation is CASSFGATQSYSNQPQHF.

The genes are TRBV7-9 and TRBJ1-1; 10 bases line up with TRBD1. J was trimmed by 5 bases and V by 4 bases; bases with no gene match: 4. Per the germline V gene, CDR1 is SEHNR and CDR2 is FQNEAQ (reference sequence). CDR3 length: 14 residues. The CDR3 sequence: CASSSRTGGTEAFF. Written as DNA, the CDR3 is TGTGCCAGCAGCTCCAGGACAGGGGGTACTGAAGCTTTCTTT. The full variable domain, in which reference TRBV7-9 and TRBJ1-1 provide the parts outside the CDR3, is DTGVSQNPRHKITKRGQNVTFRCDPISEHNRLYWYRQTLGQGPEFLTYFQNEAQLEKSRLLSDRFSAERPKGSFSTLEIQRTEQGDSAMYLCASSSRTGGTEAFFGQGTRLTVV.

The rearrangement links TRBV30 to TRBJ1-4; D ambiguous. Trimming pared 1 base from V and 11 bases from J, leaving 17 bases between. Per the germline V gene, CDR1 is GTSNPN and CDR2 is SVGIG (reference sequence). The CDR3 runs 14 residues. CDR3 residues: CAWSGGSLIPKLFF. CDR3 nucleotide sequence: TGTGCCTGGAGTGGAGGGTCTCTTATCCCGAAACTGTTTTTT.

This clone was seen only once. The chain is built from TRBV3-1 (or the pseudogene TRBV3-2) and TRBJ2-3; D call uncertain. This CDR3 is 14 amino acids long. V lost 2 bases and J lost 0, with 6 bases in between. From germline, CDR1 is LGHDT and CDR2 YNNKEL (reference sequence). The DNA of the CDR3 is TGTGCCAGCAGCCAAACGGTTAGCACAGATACGCAGTATTTT. It translates to CASSQTVSTDTQYF.

The gene calls are TRBV2 and TRBJ1-2, with 9 bases matching TRBD1. After removal of 8 bases from V and 4 bases from J, the junction contained 5 bases not matched to a gene. The CDR3 covers 13 residues. The germline gives CDR1 SNHLY, CDR2 FYNNEI. The CDR3 region has the DNA TGTGCCAGCGGGACAGGGATTTTCTATGGCTACACCTTC. Its protein is CASGTGIFYGYTF.

This chain uses TRBV3-1 (or the pseudogene TRBV3-2) with TRBJ2-5, with 9 bases that match TRBD2. Losses at the gene ends were 4 bases for V and 1 base for J; bases not matched to a gene: 10. The CDR3 has 17 residues. Germline values: CDR1 LGHDT, CDR2 YNNKEL (reference sequence). CDR3 sequence reads: CASSPPFLREGQETQYF. The CDR3, as DNA: TGTGCCAGCAGCCCTCCCTTCTTGCGGGAGGGCCAAGAGACCCAGTACTTC.

The chain carries TRBV12-3 or TRBV12-4 and TRBJ1-2; D is perhaps TRBD1 (6 bases). This CDR3 contains 13 residues. V lost 6 bases, J lost 1 base, and 9 bases lay in between. This chain's CDR3 is CASSQGFNYGYTF. The CDR3 bases are TGTGCCAGCAGCCAGGGGTTTAACTATGGCTACACCTTC.

For the CDR3, the DNA is TGTGCCAGCAGCCCTCGGGGTGGCGGGAGGGCCTTAGGCCCAGGGGATGAGCAGTTCTTC. Its protein product is CASSPRGGGRALGPGDEQFF. The rearrangement joins TRBV3-1 (or the pseudogene TRBV3-2) to TRBJ2-1; 9 bases agree with TRBD2. Germline CDR1 is LGHDT and CDR2 is YNNKEL (reference sequence). With V trimmed by 4 bases and J by 8 bases, 24 bases remained unmatched. The CDR3 sequence is 20 residues long.

The chain joins TRBV30 to TRBJ2-1; D is perhaps TRBD2 (5 bases). V shed 1 base and J shed 3 bases, with 13 bases lying between them. CDR1 is GTSNPN and CDR2 is SVGIG in the germline V gene (reference sequence). The CDR3 is 15 amino acids. The CDR3 is CAWSAGIANYNEQFF. The CDR3 region has the DNA TGTGCCTGGAGTGCCGGGATCGCGAACTACAATGAGCAGTTCTTC.

This clone was counted a single time. The chain carries TRBV4-1 and TRBJ1-2; D gene uncertain. The germline V and J ends were trimmed by 1 base and 4 bases, with 13 bases remaining between them. The CDR3 length is 15 residues. CDR1 MGHRA and CDR2 YSYEKL come from the germline V gene. This chain's CDR3 is CASSQASQNPYGYTF. CDR3 in DNA: TGCGCCAGCAGCCAAGCTTCTCAGAACCCCTATGGCTACACCTTC.

The rearrangement joins TRBV5-4 to TRBJ2-3; a weak D match, TRBD1 (6 bases). This CDR3 region has 14 residues. The germline V and J ends were trimmed by 4 bases and 2 bases, with 11 bases remaining between them. Germline V gene sequence: CDR1 SGHNT, CDR2 YYREEE (reference sequence). The CDR3 DNA reads as TGTGCCAGCAGCAAACAGGGATTCACAGATACGCAGTATTTT. Amino acids: CASSKQGFTDTQYF. Full variable domain (rest looked up from reference TRBV5-4 and TRBJ2-3): ETGVTQSPTHLIKTRGQQVTLRCSSQSGHNTVSWYQQALGQGPQFIFQYYREEENGRGNFPPRFSGLQFPNYSSELNVNALELDDSALYLCASSKQGFTDTQYFGPGTRLTVL.

The gene calls are TRBV12-3 or TRBV12-4 and TRBJ2-1; D uncertain. The V gene lost 2 bases and the J gene lost 8 bases, with 10 bases spanning the gap. CDR3 length: 13 residues. The CDR3 DNA follows: TGTGCCAGCAGTTTAACCCTTCGGGATGAGCAGTTCTTC. Protein sequence: CASSLTLRDEQFF.

This clone was picked up one time. The chain carries TRBV27 and TRBJ1-2; D might be TRBD1 (6 bases). The germline V gene encodes CDR1 MNHEY and CDR2 SMNVEV (reference sequence). Trimming shortened V by 5 bases and J by 8 bases, and 15 bases separated the two germline ends. The CDR3 consists of 13 residues. As DNA, the CDR3 is TGTGCCAGCAGTCCCCGGGGGGCGAAAGGCTACACCTTC. Translation gives CASSPRGAKGYTF.

The rearrangement uses TRBV27 and TRBJ2-7; 8 nucleotides match TRBD1. The V and J ends lost 5 bases and 5 bases, in that order; junction bases with no gene match: 8. The length of the CDR3 is 14 residues. The V gene's germline CDR1 is MNHEY and CDR2 SMNVEV (reference sequence). The CDR3 coding sequence is TGTGCCAGCAGTGACAGGGGCATCATTGACGAGCAGTACTTC. It translates to CASSDRGIIDEQYF.

This chain joins TRBV9 and TRBJ1-2, with D perhaps matching TRBD1 (6 bases). The V and J ends lost 0 bases and 2 bases respectively, with 17 bases between them. The CDR3 consists of 17 residues. The germline gives CDR1 SGDLS, CDR2 YYNGEE. CDR3 sequence (DNA): TGTGCCAGCAGCGTAGGCGGGGGGGCAGCCCCGAACTATGGCTACACCTTC. It specifies CASSVGGGAAPNYGYTF. The full variable domain, with the rest looked up from reference TRBV9 and TRBJ1-2, is DSGVTQTPKHLITATGQRVTLRCSPRSGDLSVYWYQQSLDQGLQFLIQYYNGEERAKGNILERFSAQQFPDLHSELNLSSLELGDSALYFCASSVGGGAAPNYGYTFGSGTRLTVV.

V is TRBV12-3 or TRBV12-4 and J is TRBJ2-7; possibly TRBD1 for D (5 bases). The length of the CDR3 is 12 residues. V gave up 5 bases and J gave up 5 bases, with 10 bases separating them. Here the CDR3 DNA reads TGTGCCAGCAGTGGGCAGGGAAACGAGCAGTACTTC. Its translation is CASSGQGNEQYF.

V usage is TRBV19 and J usage is TRBJ1-6; the D is unclear. V lost 5 bases and J 18 bases, leaving 17 bases between the germline ends. CDR1 and CDR2 from the germline V gene are LNHDA and SQIVND (reference sequence). The CDR3 runs 12 residues. CDR3 bases: TGTGCCAGTAGTCCCCGTTCTGGCCTTCCCCACTTT. This translates into CASSPRSGLPHF.

This sequence joins TRBV30 and TRBJ1-4; the match to TRBD1 covers 10 bases. J lost 6 bases, V lost 1 base, and 8 bases had no gene match. The CDR3 consists of 16 residues. Germline lookup yields CDR1 GTSNPN and CDR2 SVGIG (reference sequence). The CDR3: CAWSGRQGAFDEKLFF. In nucleotides, the CDR3 is TGTGCCTGGAGTGGGCGACAGGGGGCGTTTGATGAAAAACTGTTTTTT.

This clone has just one count. This chain links TRBV7-9 with TRBJ1-5; D remains ambiguous. Germline CDR1 reads SEHNR; CDR2 reads FQNEAQ (reference sequence). V was clipped by 4 bases and J by 4 bases, with 11 bases between them. The CDR3 contains 14 residues. CDR3 in amino acids: CASSSGGVNQPQHF. The CDR3 nucleotides are TGTGCCAGCAGCTCCGGTGGTGTGAATCAGCCCCAGCATTTT.

This sequence joins TRBV19 and TRBJ2-4, with TRBD2 matching over 7 bases. The ends lost 3 bases at V and 5 bases at J; junction bases unmatched: 10. This CDR3 spans 16 amino acids. Germline values: CDR1 LNHDA, CDR2 SQIVND (reference sequence). Here the CDR3 reads CASSISGREGQNIQYF. For the CDR3, the DNA is TGTGCCAGTAGTATTAGTGGGAGGGAGGGCCAAAACATTCAGTACTTC.

V usage is TRBV9 and J usage is TRBJ1-4; TRBD1 might be the D (6 bases). The CDR3 extends over 14 amino acids. The germline V and J ends were trimmed by 3 bases and 0 bases, with 6 bases remaining between them. Germline assignment: CDR1 SGDLS and CDR2 YYNGEE. CDR3 DNA sequence: TGTGCCAGCAGCGGGACAGCAACTAATGAAAAACTGTTTTTT. Its translation: CASSGTATNEKLFF.

The J gene is TRBJ1-5, the V gene TRBV28; a weak D match, TRBD1 (5 bases). V was trimmed by 3 bases and J by 6 bases, leaving 12 bases between them. Germline V CDR1 and CDR2: MDHEN, SYDVKM. This CDR3 is built from 14 residues. The CDR3 region has the DNA TGTGCCAGCAGTTTGTATAGCGGGGGTCAGCCCCAGCATTTT. Amino acids: CASSLYSGGQPQHF.

The chain carries TRBV7-9 and TRBJ1-4; no clear D gene. CDR1 SEHNR and CDR2 FQNEAQ come from the germline V gene (reference sequence). V was trimmed by 5 bases and J by 13 bases, leaving 14 bases between them. CDR3 length: 12 residues. CDR3 coding DNA: TGTGCCAGCAGCGTAGGCGGGAACAGACTGTTTTTT. The encoded protein is CASSVGGNRLFF.

The rearrangement links TRBV28 to TRBJ1-3, with D maybe TRBD1 (5 bases). The CDR3 spans 16 residues. CDR1 and CDR2 (germline): MDHEN, SYDVKM. V lost 1 base and J 3 bases, leaving 13 bases between the germline ends. The CDR3 coding sequence is TGTGCCAGCAGTTTATTATCCCAGGGTGGTGGAAACACCATATATTTT. This translates into CASSLLSQGGGNTIYF.

The chain combines TRBV6-5 with TRBJ1-5; D gene unclear. Per germline, CDR1 MNHEY and CDR2 SVGAGI. This CDR3 is 12 amino acids long. V was cut by 8 bases and J by 6 bases, with 11 bases left in between. The CDR3 protein is CASSRLIQPQHF. The CDR3 DNA sequence: TGTGCCAGCTCGAGGTTAATTCAGCCCCAGCATTTT.